The present TCR beta chain was sequenced within a study of CD8 T cells in Susac syndrome. The RNA, roughly 0.5 to 1 ug, was put through reverse transcription using random hexamers. TCRdb recomputed calls from the immunoSEQ multiplex PCR reads with MiXCR, one row per CDR3 protein. This sample carries hundreds of thousands of distinct CDR3 sequences, roughly 94% of them seen once, and the ten largest clones take 0.082%. The CDR3 is made up of 18 amino acids. Germline V gives CDR1 MNHNS, CDR2 SASEGT. The V gene lost 5 bases and the J gene lost 1 base, with 21 bases spanning the gap. J is TRBJ2-4 and V is TRBV6-1; D not certain. The TCR was taken from a human donor with multiple sclerosis. The material sequenced was CD4+ T cells from PBMCs. The CDR3 loop reads CASSPTRTAPAAKNIQYF. CDR3 DNA sequence: TGTGCCAGCAGTCCGACCCGGACCGCCCCTGCGGCCAAAAACATTCAGTACTTC.